These 10 T cell receptor beta chains originate from one sample sequenced in a study of control samples from healthy donors and cancer patients. Produced via immunoSEQ multiplex PCR; TCRdb's table is partial and in-frame only. Of 180,000 or so clones detected, roughly 93% appear once; the ten largest clones hold 4.1%. Input material: blood. These receptors were obtained from a woman in her sixties in good health.

This rearrangement joins TRBV28 to TRBJ1-2, with D possibly TRBD1 on 6 matching bases. Germline-derived CDR1 and CDR2 are MDHEN and SYDVKM. V shed 8 bases and J shed 2 bases, with 18 bases lying between them. The CDR3 length is 15 residues. The CDR3 DNA follows: TGTGCCAGCCAAACCGCGGGGGCTGAGAACTATGGCTACACCTTC. This gives the protein CASQTAGAENYGYTF.

The V and J genes are TRBV18 and TRBJ1-4; no clear D gene. There are 15 residues in the CDR3. The V end was cut by 2 bases, the J end by 0 bases, with 7 bases between. Germline V gene sequence: CDR1 KGHSH, CDR2 LQKENI. The CDR3 DNA sequence: TGTGCCAGCTCACCAATGGGCTCAACTAATGAAAAACTGTTTTTT. Translating it yields CASSPMGSTNEKLFF.

This sequence joins TRBV7-9 and TRBJ2-1, with 9 bases that match TRBD1. CDR1 is SEHNR, CDR2 FQNEAQ, per germline (reference sequence). The CDR3 extends over 14 amino acids. With V trimmed by 7 bases and J by 8 bases, 9 bases remained unmatched. The chain's CDR3 is CASTRTGAGDEQFF. As DNA, the CDR3 is TGTGCCAGCACTAGGACAGGGGCAGGGGATGAGCAGTTCTTC.

This chain links TRBV7-8 with TRBJ2-3, with unresolved D. In germline, CDR1 is SGHVS, CDR2 FQNEAQ. V lost 4 bases, J lost 2 bases, and 13 bases lay in between. The CDR3 sequence is 15 residues long. DNA for the CDR3: TGTGCCAGCAGCTCTGGACGGCCGAACACAGATACGCAGTATTTT. It translates to CASSSGRPNTDTQYF. Full variable domain (missing parts from reference TRBV7-8 and TRBJ2-3): GAGVSQSPRYKVAKRGQDVALRCDPISGHVSLFWYQQALGQGPEFLTYFQNEAQLDKSGLPSDRFFAERPEGSVSTLKIQRTQQEDSAVYLCASSSGRPNTDTQYFGPGTRLTVL.

The chain couples TRBV29-1 to TRBJ1-4; TRBD1 is a possible D gene (5 bases). V was pared by 6 bases and J by 5 bases, with 13 bases between. In germline, CDR1 is SQVTM, CDR2 ANQGSEA. This CDR3 contains 13 residues. The DNA of the CDR3 is TGCAGCGTCGGACAACGAGAGAATGAAAAACTGTTTTTT. It is translated as CSVGQRENEKLFF.

The chain links TRBV19 to TRBJ2-7, with D possibly called TRBD1 or TRBD2 (6 bases each). The CDR3 is 14 residues long. Germline V gives CDR1 LNHDA, CDR2 SQIVND (reference sequence). With 4 bases removed from V and 4 bases from J, the gap between germline ends came to 14 bases. In nucleotides, the CDR3 is TGTGCCAGTAGTAAATGGGGGGCCCCATACGAGCAGTACTTC. Protein product: CASSKWGAPYEQYF.

V is TRBV3-1 (or the pseudogene TRBV3-2) and J is TRBJ1-2, with a possible D match to TRBD1 (5 bases). The CDR3 is made up of 11 amino acids. The germline V and J ends were trimmed by 3 bases and 8 bases, with 7 bases remaining between them. Looked up from germline, CDR1 is LGHDT and CDR2 is YNNKEL (reference sequence). The CDR3 DNA reads TGTGCCAGCAGCCACAGGGACGGCTACACCTTC. Residues: CASSHRDGYTF.

J is TRBJ2-7 and V is TRBV18; 7 nucleotides align to TRBD1. With 3 bases clipped from V and 6 bases from J, the junction kept 14 bases outside the gene matches. From germline, CDR1 is KGHSH and CDR2 LQKENI. The CDR3 runs 16 residues. The CDR3 is CASSPYRDSPRGEQYF. CDR3 sequence (DNA): TGTGCCAGCTCACCCTATAGGGACAGCCCACGGGGCGAGCAGTACTTC.

V is TRBV9 and J is TRBJ1-1; D is unresolved. Germline loops: CDR1 SGDLS, CDR2 YYNGEE. Trimming cost V 3 bases and J 7 bases, with 13 bases left between them. The CDR3 is 13 amino acids. The CDR3 protein is CASSARVVSEAFF. CDR3 DNA sequence: TGTGCCAGCAGCGCCCGAGTTGTTAGTGAAGCTTTCTTT. The full variable domain, rest sourced from reference TRBV9 and TRBJ1-1, is DSGVTQTPKHLITATGQRVTLRCSPRSGDLSVYWYQQSLDQGLQFLIQYYNGEERAKGNILERFSAQQFPDLHSELNLSSLELGDSALYFCASSARVVSEAFFGQGTRLTVV.

This clone has just a few counts. V usage is TRBV7-3 and J usage is TRBJ2-1; 10 bases match TRBD2. V was clipped by 3 bases and J by 6 bases; unmatched bases: 5. The germline CDR1 and CDR2 sequences are SGHTA and FQGTGA. This CDR3 comprises 15 residues. DNA of the CDR3: TGTGCCAGCAGCTTCCAGCGGGGGGGCCGCAATGAGCAGTTCTTC. Protein: CASSFQRGGRNEQFF.